The present T cell receptor (beta chain) was sequenced within a study of blood T cell repertoires in COVID-19. This clone was observed a few times. Here immunoSEQ multiplex PCR was the method, and the copy in TCRdb shows in-frame clones only, minus some. The sample comprises some 350,000 clones, around 90% of which are singletons, and over 2.5% rests with the top ten. V lost 4 bases and J lost 1, with 14 bases in between. Germline-derived CDR1 and CDR2 are SGHRS and YFSETQ. The CDR3 covers 15 residues. The chain couples TRBV5-1 to TRBJ1-1; no firm D call. Sequencing input: peripheral blood. This TCR derives from a human donor in a cohort sampled during active COVID-19. The CDR3 nucleotides are TGCGCCAGCAGCCCGTGGGCACAGCAGAACACTGAAGCTTTCTTT. Its translation is CASSPWAQQNTEAFF.